These T cell receptor beta chains were read from a single sample in a study of human T cells and chemical hapten exposure. TCRdb analysed the RACE reads with MiXCR anew, one entry per CDR3 protein. The sample carries approximately 320,000 distinct CDR3 sequences, 4.5% to 5.5% recorded once. The sequencing here drew on whole blood, taken in connection with sensitization to the hapten diphenylcyclopropenone (DPC). These receptor sequences come from a woman under 30 with alopecia areata. Some clones in this sample may be carry-over from other donors' samples. CDR3s include the opening cysteine and the closing phenylalanine or tryptophan. D genes are given only for firm matches. Clone size appears in some rows only: once, few, many, or a class for an expanded clone.

v_gene,j_gene,abundance,d_gene,CDR3aa,CDR3nt
TRBV7-2,TRBJ2-2,-,-,CASSDRGIHTGELFF,TGTGCCAGCAGCGATAGGGGGATTCACACCGGGGAGCTGTTTTTT
TRBV9,TRBJ2-5,-,TRBD1,CASSVEPRGTGGQTQYF,TGTGCCAGCAGCGTAGAGCCCCGGGGGACAGGGGGCCAGACCCAGTACTTC
TRBV4-1,TRBJ1-1,many,TRBD1,CASSPLGQGQAFF,TGCGCCAGCAGCCCACTTGGACAGGGACAAGCTTTCTTT
TRBV27,TRBJ2-7,many,TRBD2,CASRAPGLAREQYF,TGTGCCAGCAGGGCCCCGGGACTAGCGCGTGAGCAGTACTTC
TRBV6-2/TRBV6-3,TRBJ1-1,-,-,CASTDVGREGIEAFF,TGTGCCAGCACAGATGTTGGAAGGGAGGGGATTGAAGCTTTCTTT
TRBV14,TRBJ2-6,many,TRBD1,CASSQQGAWVAGANVLTF,TGTGCCAGCAGCCAACAGGGGGCCTGGGTAGCTGGGGCCAACGTCCTGACTTTC
TRBV10-3,TRBJ2-5,-,-,CAISDGLRETQYF,TGTGCCATCAGTGACGGGTTACGAGAGACCCAGTACTTC
TRBV18,TRBJ1-2,many,TRBD1,CASSQDRDYGYTF,TGTGCCAGCTCACAGGACAGGGACTATGGCTACACCTTC
TRBV18,TRBJ1-5,many,-,CASSPETNQPQHF,TGTGCCAGCTCACCAGAGACAAATCAGCCCCAGCATTTT
TRBV28,TRBJ2-3,many,-,CASSLWGQNADTQYF,TGTGCCAGCAGTTTATGGGGCCAGAATGCAGATACGCAGTATTTT
TRBV6-6,TRBJ1-6,many,TRBD1,CASRFGTGNSPLHF,TGTGCCAGCAGGTTCGGGACAGGAAATTCACCCCTCCACTTT
TRBV12-3/TRBV12-4,TRBJ1-2,few,-,CASSQIPWEGYTF,TGTGCCAGCAGTCAGATACCCTGGGAAGGCTACACCTTC
TRBV6-5,TRBJ2-5,many,TRBD2,CASSSLAGNHQETQYF,TGTGCCAGCAGTTCCCTAGCGGGGAACCATCAAGAGACCCAGTACTTC
TRBV11-2,TRBJ2-1,many,TRBD2,CASTLGPPGTSYNEQFF,TGTGCCAGCACTTTAGGCCCCCCCGGGACTAGCTACAATGAGCAGTTCTTC
TRBV12-3/TRBV12-4,TRBJ2-3,-,-,CASSLLGGAEGTDTQYF,TGTGCCAGCAGTTTACTTGGGGGGGCCGAGGGCACAGATACGCAGTATTTT
TRBV6-2/TRBV6-3,TRBJ1-1,many,-,CASSPRPTGMNTEAFF,TGTGCCAGCAGTCCCCGACCGACAGGAATGAACACTGAAGCTTTCTTT
TRBV29-1,TRBJ1-1,many,-,CSTARGNTEAFF,TGCAGCACGGCCAGGGGGAACACTGAAGCTTTCTTT
TRBV6-6,TRBJ1-3,few,TRBD1,CASSYIADRGTSGNTIYF,TGTGCCAGCAGTTACATTGCGGACAGGGGGACCTCTGGAAACACCATATATTTT
TRBV18,TRBJ1-1,-,TRBD1,CASSSDRGYTEAFF,TGTGCCAGCTCATCCGACAGGGGGTACACTGAAGCTTTCTTT
TRBV7-2,TRBJ2-2,few,-,CASRRGANTGELFF,TGTGCCAGCAGGAGAGGAGCGAACACCGGGGAGCTGTTTTTT
TRBV5-1,TRBJ1-6,-,TRBD1,CASSRGQGVAYNSPLHF,TGCGCCAGCAGCCGCGGACAGGGGGTCGCTTATAATTCACCCCTCCACTTT
TRBV12-3/TRBV12-4,TRBJ2-1,few,-,CASSLYGAEQFF,TGTGCCAGCAGTTTATATGGGGCCGAGCAGTTCTTC
TRBV20-1,TRBJ2-7,-,TRBD1,CSARSLTGVEYEQYF,TGCAGTGCCAGGAGTTTGACAGGGGTCGAGTACGAGCAGTACTTC
TRBV4-3,TRBJ2-1,many,-,CASSQAQLGNEQFF,TGCGCCAGCAGCCAAGCCCAATTGGGGAATGAGCAGTTCTTC
TRBV13,TRBJ2-1,few,-,CASREDGYEQFF,TGTGCCAGCAGGGAAGATGGATATGAGCAGTTCTTC
TRBV7-2,TRBJ2-5,few,-,CASSSYRRQETQYF,TGTGCCAGCAGCTCTTATAGACGCCAAGAGACCCAGTACTTC
TRBV6-5,TRBJ1-2,few,TRBD1,CASSSQGMGNYGYTF,TGTGCCAGCAGTTCACAGGGGATGGGGAACTATGGCTACACCTTC
TRBV6-2/TRBV6-3,TRBJ1-1,-,-,CASSRNRVDTEAFF,TGTGCCAGCAGCCGTAACAGGGTGGACACTGAAGCTTTCTTT
TRBV7-2,TRBJ1-1,few,-,CASSRERGAGEAFF,TGTGCCAGCAGTAGAGAAAGGGGTGCTGGTGAAGCTTTCTTT
TRBV6-4,TRBJ2-4,-,TRBD1,CASRPTGGIQYF,TGTGCCAGCAGGCCGACAGGGGGCATTCAGTACTTC
TRBV28,TRBJ2-7,few,-,CASSAHPGYREQYF,TGTGCCAGCAGTGCTCACCCGGGGTATAGGGAGCAGTACTTC